This TCR beta chain originates from a study of CD8+ T cells in alopecia areata. Study summary: Treated patients' severity was scored by percentage of affected scalp area.

The treatment here: oral pan-JAK inhibitor, 5-10 mg twice daily. Alopecia areata patients had lesional scalp punch biopsies and peripheral blood taken from them. Extraction and reverse transcription of RNA yielded cDNA as the sequencing template. Clones were read by immunoSEQ multiplex PCR, and TCRdb kept only the in-frame ones, dropping some. The table includes approximately 280,000 clones, 58% detected once. This clone has a handful of counts. This CDR3 is 15 amino acids long. In germline, CDR1 is SGHKS, CDR2 YYEKEE (reference sequence). Unmatched junction bases numbered 8, after V lost 2 bases and J lost 3 bases.

The starting material was CD4+ T cells sorted from blood, obtained at week 24, from a patient treated with tofacitinib. This receptor was obtained from a human donor with alopecia areata. J is TRBJ2-7 and V is TRBV5-5; 7 bases map to TRBD2. This chain's CDR3 is CASSLGYGEGYEQYF. CDR3 DNA sequence: TGTGCCAGCAGCTTAGGGTATGGGGAGGGCTACGAGCAGTACTTC. The full variable domain, with the rest looked up from reference TRBV5-5 and TRBJ2-7, is DAGVTQSPTHLIKTRGQQVTLRCSPISGHKSVSWYQQVLGQGPQFIFQYYEKEERGRGNFPDRFSARQFPNYSSELNVNALLLGDSALYLCASSLGYGEGYEQYFGPGTRLTVT.